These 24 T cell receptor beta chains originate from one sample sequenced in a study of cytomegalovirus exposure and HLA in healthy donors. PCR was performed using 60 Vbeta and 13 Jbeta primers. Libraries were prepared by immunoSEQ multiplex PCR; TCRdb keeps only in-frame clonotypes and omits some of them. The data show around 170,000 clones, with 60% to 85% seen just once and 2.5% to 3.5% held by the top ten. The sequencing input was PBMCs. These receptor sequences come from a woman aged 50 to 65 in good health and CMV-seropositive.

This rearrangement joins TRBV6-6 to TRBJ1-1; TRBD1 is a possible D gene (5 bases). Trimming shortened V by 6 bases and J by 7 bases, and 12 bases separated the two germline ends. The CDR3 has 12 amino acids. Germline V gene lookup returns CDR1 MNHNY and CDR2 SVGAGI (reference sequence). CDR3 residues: CASRQTVGEAFF. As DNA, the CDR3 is TGTGCCAGCAGACAGACAGTAGGTGAAGCTTTCTTT.

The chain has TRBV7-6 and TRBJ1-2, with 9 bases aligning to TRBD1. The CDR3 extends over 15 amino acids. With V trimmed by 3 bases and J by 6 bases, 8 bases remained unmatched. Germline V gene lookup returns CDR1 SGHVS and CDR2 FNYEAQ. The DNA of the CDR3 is TGTGCCAGCAGCTTCCCACAGGGGGCGGACGATGGCTACACCTTC. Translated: CASSFPQGADDGYTF.

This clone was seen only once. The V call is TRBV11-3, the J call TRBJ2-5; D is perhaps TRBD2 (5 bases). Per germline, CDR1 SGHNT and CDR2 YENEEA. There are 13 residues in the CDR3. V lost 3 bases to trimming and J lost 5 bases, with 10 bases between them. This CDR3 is CASSLASRETQYF. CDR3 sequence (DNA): TGTGCCAGCAGCTTGGCTAGCAGGGAGACCCAGTACTTC. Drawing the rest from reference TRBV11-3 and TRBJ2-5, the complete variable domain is EAGVVQSPRYKIIEKKQPVAFWCNPISGHNTLYWYLQNLGQGPELLIRYENEEAVDDSQLPKDRFSAERLKGVDSTLKIQPAELGDSAVYLCASSLASRETQYFGPGTRLLVL.

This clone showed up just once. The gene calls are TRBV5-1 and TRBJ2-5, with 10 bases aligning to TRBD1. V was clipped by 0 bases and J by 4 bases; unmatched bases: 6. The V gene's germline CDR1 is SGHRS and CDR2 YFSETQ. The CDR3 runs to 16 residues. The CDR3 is CASSLAGTGAGETQYF. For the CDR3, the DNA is TGCGCCAGCAGCTTGGCCGGGACAGGGGCTGGAGAGACCCAGTACTTC. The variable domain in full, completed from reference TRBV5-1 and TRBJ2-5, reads KAGVTQTPRYLIKTRGQQVTLSCSPISGHRSVSWYQQTPGQGLQFLFEYFSETQRNKGNFPGRFSGRQFSNSRSEMNVSTLELGDSALYLCASSLAGTGAGETQYFGPGTRLLVL.

CDR3 protein: CAWAMGLAGAGANVLTF. For the CDR3, the DNA is TGTGCCTGGGCGATGGGACTAGCGGGAGCTGGGGCCAACGTCCTGACTTTC. The chain joins TRBV30 to TRBJ2-6, with 14 nucleotides matching TRBD2. The CDR3 has 17 residues. With 5 bases clipped from V and 2 bases from J, the junction kept 5 bases outside the gene matches. CDR1 is GTSNPN, CDR2 SVGIG, per germline (reference sequence). The entire variable domain, with the rest obtained from reference TRBV30 and TRBJ2-6, is as follows: SQTIHQWPATLVQPVGSPLSLECTVEGTSNPNLYWYRQAAGRGLQLLFYSVGIGQISSEVPQNLSASRPQDRQFILSSKKLLLSDSGFYLCAWAMGLAGAGANVLTFGAGSRLTVL.

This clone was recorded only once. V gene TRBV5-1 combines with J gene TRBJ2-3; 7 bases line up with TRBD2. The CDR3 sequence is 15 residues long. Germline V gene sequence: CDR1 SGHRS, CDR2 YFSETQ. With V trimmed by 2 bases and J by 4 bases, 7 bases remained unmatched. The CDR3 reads CASSFGGRVSDTQYF. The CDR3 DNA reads TGCGCCAGCAGCTTTGGCGGGAGAGTGTCAGATACGCAGTATTTT.

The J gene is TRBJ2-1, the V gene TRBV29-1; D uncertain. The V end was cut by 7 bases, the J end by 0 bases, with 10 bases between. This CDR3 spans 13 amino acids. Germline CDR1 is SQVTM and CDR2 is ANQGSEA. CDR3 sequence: CSAKVSSYNEQFF. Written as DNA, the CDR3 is TGCAGCGCAAAAGTGAGCTCCTACAATGAGCAGTTCTTC.

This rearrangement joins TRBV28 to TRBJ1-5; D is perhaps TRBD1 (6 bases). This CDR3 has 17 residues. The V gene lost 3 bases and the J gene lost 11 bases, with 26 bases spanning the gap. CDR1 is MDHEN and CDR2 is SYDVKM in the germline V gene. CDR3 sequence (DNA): TGTGCCAGCAGTTTTTTGGGAATTTCCGGGACAAGGAAAGCCCAGCATTTT. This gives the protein CASSFLGISGTRKAQHF.

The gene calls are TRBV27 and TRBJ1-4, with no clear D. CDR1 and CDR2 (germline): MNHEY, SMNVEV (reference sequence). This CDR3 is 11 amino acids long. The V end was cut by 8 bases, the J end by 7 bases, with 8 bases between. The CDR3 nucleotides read TGTGCCAGCGGAGACTTTGAAAAACTGTTTTTT. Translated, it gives CASGDFEKLFF.

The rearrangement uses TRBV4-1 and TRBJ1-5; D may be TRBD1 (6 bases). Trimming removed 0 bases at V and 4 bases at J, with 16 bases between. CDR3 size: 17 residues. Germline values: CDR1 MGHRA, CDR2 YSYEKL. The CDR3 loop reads CASSQDRGRGLNQPQHF. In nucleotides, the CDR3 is TGCGCCAGCAGCCAAGATAGGGGCAGGGGCTTGAATCAGCCCCAGCATTTT.

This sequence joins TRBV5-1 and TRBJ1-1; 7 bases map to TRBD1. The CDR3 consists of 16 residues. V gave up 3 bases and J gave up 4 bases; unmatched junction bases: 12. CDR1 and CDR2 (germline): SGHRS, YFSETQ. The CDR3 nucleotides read TGCGCCAGCAGCTGGGGGCCAGACAGGGCCATCACTGAAGCTTTCTTT. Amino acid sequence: CASSWGPDRAITEAFF.

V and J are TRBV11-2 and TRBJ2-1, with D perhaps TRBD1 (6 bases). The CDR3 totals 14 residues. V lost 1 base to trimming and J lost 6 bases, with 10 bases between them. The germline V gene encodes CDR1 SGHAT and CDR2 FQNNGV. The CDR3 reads CASSLASGVNEQFF. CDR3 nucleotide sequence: TGTGCCAGCAGCTTAGCTTCAGGGGTCAATGAGCAGTTCTTC.

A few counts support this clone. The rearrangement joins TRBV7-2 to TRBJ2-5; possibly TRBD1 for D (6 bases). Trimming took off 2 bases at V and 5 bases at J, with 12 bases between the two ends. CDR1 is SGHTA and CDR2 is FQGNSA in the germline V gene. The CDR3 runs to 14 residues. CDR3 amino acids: CASSLIGGPETQYF. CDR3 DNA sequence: TGTGCCAGCAGCTTAATAGGGGGTCCGGAGACCCAGTACTTC.

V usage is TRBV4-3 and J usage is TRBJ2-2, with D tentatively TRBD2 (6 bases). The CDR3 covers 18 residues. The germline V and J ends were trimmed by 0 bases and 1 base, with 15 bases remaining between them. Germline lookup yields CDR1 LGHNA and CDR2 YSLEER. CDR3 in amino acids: CASSQEYSHSGNTGELFF. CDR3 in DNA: TGCGCCAGCAGCCAAGAATACAGTCATAGCGGGAACACCGGGGAGCTGTTTTTT.

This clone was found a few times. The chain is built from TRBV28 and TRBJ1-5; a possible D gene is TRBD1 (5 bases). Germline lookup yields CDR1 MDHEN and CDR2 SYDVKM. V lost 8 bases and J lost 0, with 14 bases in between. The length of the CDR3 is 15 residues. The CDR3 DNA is TGTGCCAGCTGTGGAGGGGCATATAGCAATCAGCCCCAGCATTTT. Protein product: CASCGGAYSNQPQHF.

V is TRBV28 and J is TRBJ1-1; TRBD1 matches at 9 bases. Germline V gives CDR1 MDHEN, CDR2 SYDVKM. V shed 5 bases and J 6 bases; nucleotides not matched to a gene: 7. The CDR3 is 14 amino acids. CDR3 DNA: TGTGCCAGCAGTGTACAGGGGGCTTTGGCTGAAGCTTTCTTT. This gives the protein CASSVQGALAEAFF.

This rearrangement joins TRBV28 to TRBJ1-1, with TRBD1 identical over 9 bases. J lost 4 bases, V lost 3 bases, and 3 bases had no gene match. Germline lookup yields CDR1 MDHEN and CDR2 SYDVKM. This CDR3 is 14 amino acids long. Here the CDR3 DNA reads TGTGCCAGCAGTTTTGGGACAGGGATCACTGAAGCTTTCTTT. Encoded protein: CASSFGTGITEAFF.

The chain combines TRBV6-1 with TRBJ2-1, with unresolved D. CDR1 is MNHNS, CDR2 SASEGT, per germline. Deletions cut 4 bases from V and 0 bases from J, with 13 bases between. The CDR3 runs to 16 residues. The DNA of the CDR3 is TGTGCCAGCAGTGGAATGCTAGAAAACTCCTACAATGAGCAGTTCTTC. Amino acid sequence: CASSGMLENSYNEQFF.

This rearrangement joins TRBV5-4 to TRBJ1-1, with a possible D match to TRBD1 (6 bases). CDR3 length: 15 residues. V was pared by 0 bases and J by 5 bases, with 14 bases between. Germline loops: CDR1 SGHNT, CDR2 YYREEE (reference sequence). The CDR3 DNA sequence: TGTGCCAGCAGCTTGGACAGGGATGGTTGGACTGAAGCTTTCTTT. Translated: CASSLDRDGWTEAFF.

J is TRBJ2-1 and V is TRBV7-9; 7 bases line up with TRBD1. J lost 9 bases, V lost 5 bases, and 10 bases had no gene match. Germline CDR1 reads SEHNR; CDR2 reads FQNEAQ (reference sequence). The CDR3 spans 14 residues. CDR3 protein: CASSRGTQGVEQFF. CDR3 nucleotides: TGTGCCAGCAGCCGCGGAACTCAGGGGGTTGAGCAGTTCTTC.

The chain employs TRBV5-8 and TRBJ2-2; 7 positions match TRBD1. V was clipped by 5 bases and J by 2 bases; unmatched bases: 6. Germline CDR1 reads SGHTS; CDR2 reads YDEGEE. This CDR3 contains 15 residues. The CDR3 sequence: CASSHRGDNTGELFF. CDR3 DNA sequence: TGTGCCAGCAGTCACAGGGGTGATAACACCGGGGAGCTGTTTTTT.

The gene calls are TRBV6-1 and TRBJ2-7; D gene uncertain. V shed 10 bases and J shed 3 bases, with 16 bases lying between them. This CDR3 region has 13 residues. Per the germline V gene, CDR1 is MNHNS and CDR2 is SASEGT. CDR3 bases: TGTGCCACCTCCCGTTCGACATTCTACGAGCAGTACTTC. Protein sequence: CATSRSTFYEQYF.

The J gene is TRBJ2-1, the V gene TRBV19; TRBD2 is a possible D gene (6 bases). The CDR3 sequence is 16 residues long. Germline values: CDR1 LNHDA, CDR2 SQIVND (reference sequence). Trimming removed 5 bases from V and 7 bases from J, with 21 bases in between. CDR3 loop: CASSGPLSVGGNEQFF. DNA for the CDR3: TGTGCCAGTAGTGGACCATTGTCGGTGGGGGGAAATGAGCAGTTCTTC.

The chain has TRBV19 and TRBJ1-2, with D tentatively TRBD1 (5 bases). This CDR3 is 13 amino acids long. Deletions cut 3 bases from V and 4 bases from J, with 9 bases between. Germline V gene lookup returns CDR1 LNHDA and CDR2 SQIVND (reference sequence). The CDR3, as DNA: TGTGCCAGTAGTATCGACAGAACCTATGGCTACACCTTC. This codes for CASSIDRTYGYTF.